This passage covers 20 T cell receptor beta chains from one sample sequenced in a study of blood T cell repertoires in COVID-19. Clones were sequenced by immunoSEQ multiplex PCR, and TCRdb holds only the in-frame ones, with some missing. The sample holds some 320,000 clones, roughly 90% seen once. Input material: PBMCs or T cells enriched from blood (not recorded which). These receptors came from a man between 60 and 75 years old who had recovered from COVID-19.

The V and J genes are TRBV6-5 and TRBJ1-6; the D is unclear. The CDR3 extends over 12 amino acids. V dropped 4 bases and J dropped 4 bases, with 2 bases sitting between them. In germline, CDR1 is MNHEY, CDR2 SVGAGI. The CDR3 loop is CASSSYNSPLHF. The CDR3 region has the DNA TGTGCCAGCAGTTCTTATAATTCACCCCTCCACTTT.

This chain links TRBV10-3 with TRBJ2-1; TRBD2 matches at 10 bases. Germline-derived CDR1 and CDR2 are ENHRY and SYGVKD. The CDR3 runs to 16 residues. J was trimmed by 7 bases and V by 5 bases; bases with no gene match: 11. CDR3 sequence reads: CAISNLGTSVMNEQFF. CDR3 DNA sequence: TGTGCCATCAGTAACCTCGGGACTAGCGTTATGAATGAGCAGTTCTTC.

Only one count was recorded for this clone. V is TRBV12-3 or TRBV12-4 and J is TRBJ1-5, with D possibly TRBD1 on 6 matching bases. This CDR3 region has 11 residues. V was cut by 5 bases and J by 15 bases, with 14 bases left in between. The CDR3 DNA follows: TGTGCCAGCAGTCGAGGGGGTCCGATGCATTTT. Translated, it gives CASSRGGPMHF.

The chain carries TRBV5-1 and TRBJ1-3; 8 bases align to TRBD1. The CDR3 extends over 15 amino acids. V gave up 0 bases and J gave up 3 bases; unmatched junction bases: 2. Germline CDR1 reads SGHRS; CDR2 reads YFSETQ. The CDR3 region is CASSLVGQVGNTIYF. As DNA, the CDR3 is TGCGCCAGCAGCTTGGTGGGACAGGTTGGAAACACCATATATTTT.

The gene calls are TRBV25-1 and TRBJ1-6; 7 positions match TRBD1. V was pared by 4 bases and J by 6 bases, with 6 bases of the junction left unmatched. Germline V gives CDR1 MGHDK, CDR2 SYGVNS. CDR3 size: 15 residues. The CDR3 DNA reads as TGTGCCAGCAGTGGACGGACAGGCCGTAATTCACCCCTCCACTTT. It yields the protein CASSGRTGRNSPLHF.

The rearrangement links TRBV7-9 to TRBJ2-7; possible D gene TRBD2, 5 bases. Germline V gene sequence: CDR1 SEHNR, CDR2 FQNEAQ (reference sequence). The CDR3 sequence is 14 residues long. V lost 4 bases and J 2 bases, leaving 12 bases between the germline ends. As DNA, the CDR3 is TGTGCCAGCAGCTCGGAACTAGGCACCTACGAGCAGTACTTC. Translation: CASSSELGTYEQYF. Drawing the rest from reference TRBV7-9 and TRBJ2-7, the complete variable domain is DTGVSQNPRHKITKRGQNVTFRCDPISEHNRLYWYRQTLGQGPEFLTYFQNEAQLEKSRLLSDRFSAERPKGSFSTLEIQRTEQGDSAMYLCASSSELGTYEQYFGPGTRLTVT.

The gene calls are TRBV9 and TRBJ2-7; TRBD1 might be the D (6 bases). The ends were cut back, 4 bases at V and 3 bases at J, with 14 bases in the middle. CDR1 is SGDLS and CDR2 is YYNGEE in the germline V gene. There are 14 residues in the CDR3. The CDR3 DNA sequence: TGTGCCAGCAGCCCCCAGGACAGATTCTACGAGCAGTACTTC. Encoded protein: CASSPQDRFYEQYF.

The CDR3 reads CASTSELWQAQHF. In nucleotides, the CDR3 is TGTGCCAGCACCAGCGAGTTATGGCAAGCCCAGCATTTT. The gene calls are TRBV12-3 or TRBV12-4 and TRBJ1-5; no firm D call. The CDR3 is 13 residues long. The V end was cut by 7 bases, the J end by 11 bases, with 18 bases between.

This chain links TRBV5-1 with TRBJ2-3; 9 bases fit TRBD1. This CDR3 is built from 14 residues. CDR1 is SGHRS and CDR2 is YFSETQ in the germline V gene. The V gene end was trimmed by 4 bases and the J gene end by 5 bases; junction bases not matched to a gene: 5. The CDR3 protein is CASSPGTGIDTQYF. Written as DNA, the CDR3 is TGCGCCAGCAGCCCCGGGACAGGGATAGATACGCAGTATTTT.

The V gene is TRBV5-1, the J gene TRBJ2-1; TRBD2 aligns across 10 bases. J was trimmed by 2 bases and V by 4 bases; bases with no gene match: 3. The germline CDR1 and CDR2 sequences are SGHRS and YFSETQ. The CDR3 length is 15 residues. The chain's CDR3 is CASSTSGAAYNEQFF. CDR3 sequence (DNA): TGCGCCAGCAGCACTAGCGGGGCTGCCTACAATGAGCAGTTCTTC.

V is TRBV4-1 and J is TRBJ1-1; D uncertain. The germline V gene has CDR1 MGHRA and CDR2 YSYEKL. The CDR3 length is 13 residues. Trimming shortened V by 4 bases and J by 1 base, and 7 bases separated the two germline ends. The CDR3: CASSRGPNTEAFF. The CDR3 nucleotides read TGCGCCAGCAGCCGTGGGCCGAACACTGAAGCTTTCTTT.

The table lists this clone with a count of one. This rearrangement joins TRBV27 to TRBJ1-1; D uncertain. The germline CDR1 and CDR2 sequences are MNHEY and SMNVEV (reference sequence). There are 14 residues in the CDR3. Trimming pared 1 base from V and 1 base from J, leaving 7 bases between. In nucleotides, the CDR3 is TGTGCCAGCAGTTTATGGGCAGGGAACACTGAAGCTTTCTTT. This encodes CASSLWAGNTEAFF.

The chain employs TRBV19 and TRBJ1-2, with D uncertain. V lost 5 bases to trimming and J lost 4 bases, with 17 bases between them. CDR3 length equals 15 residues. Germline assignment: CDR1 LNHDA and CDR2 SQIVND (reference sequence). As DNA, the CDR3 is TGTGCCAGTAGTCCAGAACGGGGTCGGGTCTATGGCTACACCTTC. This codes for CASSPERGRVYGYTF.

The chain recombines TRBV18 with TRBJ2-7; possible D gene TRBD1, 6 bases. Between the trimmed V and J ends, which lost 2 bases and 4 bases, there was a span of 9 bases. CDR1 and CDR2 from the germline V gene are KGHSH and LQKENI. The CDR3 is 13 residues long. The CDR3 here is CASSPSRGYEQYF. In DNA, the CDR3 is TGTGCCAGCTCACCATCCAGGGGTTACGAGCAGTACTTC.

The gene calls are TRBV19 and TRBJ2-7, with 10 bases identical to TRBD1. Losses at the gene ends were 1 base for V and 0 bases for J; bases not matched to a gene: 3. Per the germline V gene, CDR1 is LNHDA and CDR2 is SQIVND (reference sequence). CDR3 length: 16 amino acids. As DNA, the CDR3 is TGTGCCAGTAGTATAGGACGGACAGGGGGCTCCTACGAGCAGTACTTC. Encoded protein: CASSIGRTGGSYEQYF.

This rearrangement joins TRBV4-1 to TRBJ1-2; perhaps TRBD1 as D (5 bases). The CDR3 is 19 residues long. Germline CDR1 is MGHRA and CDR2 is YSYEKL. V was trimmed by 0 bases and J by 5 bases, leaving 25 bases between them. The CDR3 loop reads CASSQDWSIRRMGRYGYTF. The CDR3 DNA reads TGCGCCAGCAGCCAAGATTGGTCTATCAGGAGAATGGGGCGATATGGCTACACCTTC.

This clone was counted between two and nine times. The rearrangement uses TRBV7-9 and TRBJ2-5; 12 bases align to TRBD2. Germline V gene data show CDR1 as SEHNR and CDR2 as FQNEAQ (reference sequence). CDR3 length: 19 residues. The J segment lost 2 bases and the V segment lost 1 base, leaving 11 bases of the junction unmatched. For the CDR3, the DNA is TGTGCCAGCAGCTTAGACCCCTCTGGACTAGCGGGGAGACAAGAGACCCAGTACTTC. It codes for CASSLDPSGLAGRQETQYF.

The chain has TRBV6-6 and TRBJ2-7; tentatively, D is TRBD2 (5 bases). The V gene's germline CDR1 is MNHNY and CDR2 SVGAGI (reference sequence). V was trimmed by 6 bases and J by 3 bases, leaving 12 bases between them. This CDR3 region has 13 residues. The CDR3 sequence: CASRKDSFYEQYF. CDR3 bases: TGTGCCAGCAGGAAGGACTCTTTCTACGAGCAGTACTTC.

This sequence joins TRBV9 and TRBJ2-1; TRBD2 aligns across 11 bases. The trim removed 0 bases at V and 9 bases at J, leaving 5 bases unmatched. CDR3 size: 15 residues. Per germline, CDR1 SGDLS and CDR2 YYNGEE. CDR3 loop: CASSVVTSGSIEQFF. The CDR3 DNA is TGTGCCAGCAGCGTAGTAACTAGCGGGAGCATTGAGCAGTTCTTC.

The V gene is TRBV30, the J gene TRBJ1-1, with 8 bases fitting TRBD1. With V trimmed by 4 bases and J by 4 bases, 8 bases remained unmatched. The length of the CDR3 is 14 residues. Germline V gives CDR1 GTSNPN, CDR2 SVGIG (reference sequence). Here the CDR3 DNA reads TGTGCCTGGACGACAGGGGTTTGGGGCACTGAAGCTTTCTTT. This sequence encodes CAWTTGVWGTEAFF.